One and the same sample provided the 25 T cell receptor beta chains below, sequenced in a study of blood T cell repertoires in COVID-19. Sequencing used immunoSEQ multiplex PCR; TCRdb keeps in-frame clones, though not all of them. The sample carries under 250,000 clones, about 80% recorded once. Input material: peripheral blood. The receptor source for this set is a man younger than 45 who had recovered from COVID-19.

This chain connects TRBV3-1 (or the pseudogene TRBV3-2) to TRBJ2-7, with 8 bases lining up with TRBD1. The CDR3 is 15 residues long. Germline assignment: CDR1 LGHDT and CDR2 YNNKEL (reference sequence). V trimming: 1 base; J trimming: 3 bases; junction bases outside the gene matches: 5. The CDR3 region has the DNA TGTGCCAGCAGCCAAGGTTCCGGGACAGGCTACGAGCAGTACTTC. Protein: CASSQGSGTGYEQYF.

This clone showed up just a few times. The chain has TRBV5-1 and TRBJ2-6; unclear D gene. Germline V gene sequence: CDR1 SGHRS, CDR2 YFSETQ. V lost 1 base and J lost 0, with 2 bases in between. The CDR3 spans 14 residues. The DNA for the CDR3 is TGCGCCAGCAGCTTGCGCTCTGGGGCCAACGTCCTGACTTTC. Encoded protein: CASSLRSGANVLTF.

This chain joins TRBV2 and TRBJ2-2, with TRBD1 identical over 7 bases. J was trimmed by 0 bases and V by 6 bases; bases with no gene match: 7. Germline V CDR1 and CDR2: SNHLY, FYNNEI. CDR3 length equals 16 residues. The CDR3 spells CASSLLGQTNTGELFF. The CDR3 bases are TGTGCCAGCAGCCTCCTGGGACAGACGAACACCGGGGAGCTGTTTTTT.

V is TRBV7-8 and J is TRBJ1-4, with 10 bases fitting TRBD1. V was pared by 8 bases and J by 7 bases, with 4 bases of the junction left unmatched. Germline values: CDR1 SGHVS, CDR2 FQNEAQ. This CDR3 is 13 amino acids long. The CDR3 loop reads CASGTGAIEKLFF. The CDR3, as DNA: TGTGCCAGCGGGACAGGGGCTATTGAAAAACTGTTTTTT.

In this sample, this clone turned up a few times. The chain employs TRBV5-8 and TRBJ1-5, with a tentative D call TRBD1 (5 bases). This CDR3 is built from 15 residues. Germline CDR1 SGHTS, CDR2 YDEGEE. V was clipped by 0 bases and J by 6 bases, with 13 bases between them. This CDR3 reads CASSLGQSPGQPQHF. Here the CDR3 DNA reads TGTGCCAGCAGCTTGGGACAGTCTCCAGGTCAGCCCCAGCATTTT. The variable domain in full, with the rest retrieved from reference TRBV5-8 and TRBJ1-5, is EAGVTQSPTHLIKTRGQQATLRCSPISGHTSVYWYQQALGLGLQFLLWYDEGEERNRGNFPPRFSGRQFPNYSSELNVNALELEDSALYLCASSLGQSPGQPQHFGDGTRLSIL.

This sequence joins TRBV18 and TRBJ1-2; 7 positions agree with TRBD1. The CDR3 is made up of 14 amino acids. Germline loops: CDR1 KGHSH, CDR2 LQKENI. Unmatched junction bases numbered 5, after V lost 4 bases and J lost 3 bases. The DNA of the CDR3 is TGTGCCAGCTCACGCAGACAGGGCCACTATGGCTACACCTTC. Translation gives CASSRRQGHYGYTF.

This sequence joins TRBV9 and TRBJ2-1, with 11 nucleotides matching TRBD2. The junction had 1 base not matched to a gene; V was cut back by 0 bases and J by 5 bases. CDR1 SGDLS and CDR2 YYNGEE come from the germline V gene. This CDR3 has 15 residues. This CDR3 reads CASSVELAGDNEQFF. CDR3 DNA: TGTGCCAGCAGCGTAGAACTAGCGGGGGACAATGAGCAGTTCTTC.

The gene calls are TRBV5-1 and TRBJ1-4, with unresolved D. V was shortened by 4 bases and J by 6 bases, with 16 bases between the two germline ends. CDR1 and CDR2 (germline): SGHRS, YFSETQ. The CDR3 sequence is 15 residues long. The CDR3 DNA reads TGCGCCAGCAGCCTGCACGCTCCAGGCGATGAAAAACTGTTTTTT. This translates into CASSLHAPGDEKLFF.

The chain is built from TRBV3-1 (or the pseudogene TRBV3-2) and TRBJ2-3; D call uncertain. The germline CDR1 and CDR2 sequences are LGHDT and YNNKEL (reference sequence). Trimming pared 0 bases from V and 9 bases from J, leaving 10 bases between. The CDR3 contains 13 residues. The CDR3 here is CASSQEFSETQYF. The CDR3 coding sequence is TGTGCCAGCAGCCAAGAGTTCAGCGAAACGCAGTATTTT.

This chain links TRBV5-1 with TRBJ2-3; 9 nucleotides align to TRBD1. The CDR3 has 16 amino acids. Trimming cost V 4 bases and J 2 bases; bases outside gene matches: 8. Germline V gene lookup returns CDR1 SGHRS and CDR2 YFSETQ. In DNA, the CDR3 is TGCGCCAGCAGCACCGGGACAGGGTGGATCACAGATACGCAGTATTTT. It specifies CASSTGTGWITDTQYF.

The chain combines TRBV19 with TRBJ2-1, with 9 bases that match TRBD2. The V and J ends lost 6 bases and 7 bases, in that order; junction bases with no gene match: 10. This CDR3 is 15 amino acids long. Germline-derived CDR1 and CDR2 are LNHDA and SQIVND (reference sequence). In DNA, the CDR3 is TGTGCCAGTAGGGTCTATGCGGGGGGGCGGAATGAGCAGTTCTTC. Translated, it gives CASRVYAGGRNEQFF.

J is TRBJ2-1 and V is TRBV5-1, with 8 bases identical to TRBD1. The CDR3 length is 12 residues. Per the germline V gene, CDR1 is SGHRS and CDR2 is YFSETQ. V was clipped by 4 bases and J by 10 bases; unmatched bases: 4. The CDR3 DNA reads TGCGCCAGCAGCGGACAGGGATGGGAGCAGTTCTTC. Translation gives CASSGQGWEQFF.

The rearrangement joins TRBV19 to TRBJ2-5; TRBD1 matches at 8 bases. This CDR3 has 16 amino acids. Unmatched junction bases numbered 11, after V lost 3 bases and J lost 5 bases. Germline V gene lookup returns CDR1 LNHDA and CDR2 SQIVND (reference sequence). In DNA form, the CDR3 reads TGTGCCAGTAGTATGCAGGGGGCCCCGAGCGGGGAGACCCAGTACTTC. Amino acids: CASSMQGAPSGETQYF.

The chain links TRBV27 to TRBJ1-2; 10 nucleotides line up with TRBD1. The J segment lost 8 bases and the V segment lost 5 bases, leaving 11 bases of the junction unmatched. The CDR3 contains 15 residues. From germline, CDR1 is MNHEY and CDR2 SMNVEV (reference sequence). CDR3 sequence: CASSIRQGAFQGYTF. Here the CDR3 DNA reads TGTGCCAGCAGTATACGACAGGGGGCTTTTCAGGGCTACACCTTC.

This chain links TRBV10-3 with TRBJ1-1; no clear D gene. The CDR3 runs 11 residues. Between the trimmed V and J ends, which lost 4 bases and 11 bases, there was a span of 11 bases. Germline values: CDR1 ENHRY, CDR2 SYGVKD. Here the CDR3 DNA reads TGTGCCATCAGTGTCCCGGGTGGGGCTTTCTTT. Protein sequence: CAISVPGGAFF.

This chain links TRBV11-2 with TRBJ1-2; TRBD1 aligns across 11 bases. CDR3 size: 16 residues. Trimming cost V 5 bases and J 5 bases; bases outside gene matches: 10. Germline V lookup: CDR1 SGHAT, CDR2 FQNNGV. The CDR3 loop reads CASSPDRGRWGYGYTF. For the CDR3, the DNA is TGTGCCAGCAGCCCGGACAGGGGGCGTTGGGGATATGGCTACACCTTC.

The chain joins TRBV2 to TRBJ2-7, with 10 nucleotides matching TRBD2. J gave up 6 bases and V 2 bases, and 7 bases lay outside the gene matches. The germline gives CDR1 SNHLY, CDR2 FYNNEI. The CDR3 is 15 residues long. The CDR3 DNA follows: TGTGCCAGCAGTGAAAGCGGGGGGGCCGTGGGCGAGCAGTACGTC. It specifies CASSESGGAVGEQYV.

This rearrangement joins TRBV10-3 to TRBJ1-1; TRBD1 agrees at 7 bases. Germline loops: CDR1 ENHRY, CDR2 SYGVKD. V dropped 8 bases and J dropped 0; count of bases not matched to a gene: 9. The CDR3 consists of 15 residues. Written as DNA, the CDR3 is TGTGCCATCGGGACAGTCCAAAATATGAACACTGAAGCTTTCTTT. Protein sequence: CAIGTVQNMNTEAFF.

The V gene is TRBV6-5, the J gene TRBJ1-6; 7 bases align to TRBD1. V gave up 6 bases and J gave up 8 bases; unmatched junction bases: 10. Germline CDR1 and CDR2: MNHEY and SVGAGI. This CDR3 is built from 15 residues. The CDR3 nucleotides are TGTGCCAGCAGACCCAGAGGGGGCCGGGATTCACCCCTCCACTTT. Amino acid sequence: CASRPRGGRDSPLHF.

V gene TRBV7-9 combines with J gene TRBJ2-7; 9 bases match TRBD1. V was pared by 4 bases and J by 2 bases, with 3 bases of the junction left unmatched. Germline-derived CDR1 and CDR2 are SEHNR and FQNEAQ (reference sequence). The CDR3 runs to 14 residues. CDR3 sequence: CASSSRDRAYEQYF. The CDR3, as DNA: TGTGCCAGCAGCTCCCGGGACAGGGCCTACGAGCAGTACTTC.

Here the CDR3 DNA reads TGTGCCACCTCCAATCCCGACAGTACCTACGAGCAGTACTTC. Translation gives CATSNPDSTYEQYF. This chain uses TRBV6-5 with TRBJ2-7; D perhaps matches TRBD1 (5 bases). V lost 10 bases to trimming and J lost 2 bases, with 18 bases between them. The germline CDR1 and CDR2 sequences are MNHEY and SVGAGI. This CDR3 contains 14 residues.

As DNA, the CDR3 is TGTGCCACCGGGGATTACTCTGGAAACACCATATATTTT. Amino acids: CATGDYSGNTIYF. The chain has TRBV19 and TRBJ1-3; D unresolved. Trimming pared 10 bases from V and 0 bases from J, leaving 10 bases between. The CDR3 length is 13 residues. The V gene's germline CDR1 is LNHDA and CDR2 SQIVND (reference sequence).

The chain links TRBV5-5 to TRBJ1-2; a possible D gene is TRBD1 (5 bases). Germline lookup yields CDR1 SGHKS and CDR2 YYEKEE (reference sequence). The ends were cut back, 6 bases at V and 7 bases at J, with 19 bases in the middle. The CDR3 sequence is 14 residues long. The CDR3 is CASKGAGNFGGYTF. CDR3 nucleotide sequence: TGTGCCAGCAAAGGGGCAGGGAATTTTGGTGGCTACACCTTC.

For the CDR3, the DNA is TGCGCCAGCAGCTTTACGGCGCGTGAGGGCGGGGAGCTGTTTTTT. It codes for CASSFTAREGGELFF. This chain connects TRBV5-1 to TRBJ2-2; D might be TRBD2 (5 bases). Germline V gives CDR1 SGHRS, CDR2 YFSETQ. V was clipped by 2 bases and J by 7 bases, with 15 bases between them. The length of the CDR3 is 15 residues. Together with reference TRBV5-1 and TRBJ2-2, the CDR3 gives the full variable domain: KAGVTQTPRYLIKTRGQQVTLSCSPISGHRSVSWYQQTPGQGLQFLFEYFSETQRNKGNFPGRFSGRQFSNSRSEMNVSTLELGDSALYLCASSFTAREGGELFFGEGSRLTVL.

The chain is built from TRBV4-1 and TRBJ2-2; tentative D call: TRBD1 (6 bases). V dropped 1 base and J dropped 3 bases, with 15 bases sitting between them. There are 17 residues in the CDR3. CDR1 is MGHRA, CDR2 YSYEKL, per germline. The CDR3 bases are TGCGCCAGCAGCCAAGGCCAGGGGTTTAGGGACACCGGGGAGCTGTTTTTT. This translates into CASSQGQGFRDTGELFF.